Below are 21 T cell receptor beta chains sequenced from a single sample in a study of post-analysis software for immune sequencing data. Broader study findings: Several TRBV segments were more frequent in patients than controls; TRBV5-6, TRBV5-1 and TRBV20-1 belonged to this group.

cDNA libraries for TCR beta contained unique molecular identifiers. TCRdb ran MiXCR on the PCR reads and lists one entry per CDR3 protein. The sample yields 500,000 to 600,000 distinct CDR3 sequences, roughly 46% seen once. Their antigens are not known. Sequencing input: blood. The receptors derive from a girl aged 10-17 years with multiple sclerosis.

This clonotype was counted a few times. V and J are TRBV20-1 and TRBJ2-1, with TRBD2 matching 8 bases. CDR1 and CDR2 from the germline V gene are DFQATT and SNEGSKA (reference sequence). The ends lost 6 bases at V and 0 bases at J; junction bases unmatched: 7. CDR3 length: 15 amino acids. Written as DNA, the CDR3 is TGCAGTGCGAGGGTAGCGGGGAGCTCCTACAATGAGCAGTTCTTC. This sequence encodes CSARVAGSSYNEQFF.

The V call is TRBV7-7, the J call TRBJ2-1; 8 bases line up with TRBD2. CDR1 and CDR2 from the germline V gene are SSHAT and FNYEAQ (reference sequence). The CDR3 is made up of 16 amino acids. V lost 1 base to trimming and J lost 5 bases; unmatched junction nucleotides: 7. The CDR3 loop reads CASSLGPGGLNNEQFF. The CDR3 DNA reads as TGTGCCAGCAGCTTAGGTCCGGGGGGGCTTAACAATGAGCAGTTCTTC. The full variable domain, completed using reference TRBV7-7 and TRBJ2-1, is GAGVSQSPRYKVTKRGQDVTLRCDPISSHATLYWYQQALGQGPEFLTYFNYEAQPDKSGLPSDRFSAERPEGSISTLTIQRTEQRDSAMYRCASSLGPGGLNNEQFFGPGTRLTVL.

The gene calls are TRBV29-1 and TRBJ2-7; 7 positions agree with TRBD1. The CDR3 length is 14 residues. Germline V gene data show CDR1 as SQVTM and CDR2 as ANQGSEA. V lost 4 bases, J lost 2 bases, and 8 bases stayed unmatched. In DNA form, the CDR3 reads TGCAGCGTTGTGAGCAGGGGGAAGACCTACGAGCAGTACTTC. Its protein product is CSVVSRGKTYEQYF.

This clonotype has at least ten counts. The CDR3 sequence: CSASDRDTEAFF. CDR3 coding DNA: TGCAGTGCTAGTGACAGGGACACTGAAGCTTTCTTT. The chain employs TRBV20-1 and TRBJ1-1; the match to TRBD1 covers 7 bases. The CDR3 consists of 12 residues. Germline lookup yields CDR1 DFQATT and CDR2 SNEGSKA (reference sequence). Trimming removed 3 bases from V and 3 bases from J; junction bases left unmatched: 1.

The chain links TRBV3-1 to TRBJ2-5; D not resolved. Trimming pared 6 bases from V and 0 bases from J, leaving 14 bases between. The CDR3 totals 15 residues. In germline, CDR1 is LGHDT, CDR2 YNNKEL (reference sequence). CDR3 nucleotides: TGTGCCAGCAGATCCTCATACCCCGACCAAGAGACCCAGTACTTC. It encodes CASRSSYPDQETQYF.

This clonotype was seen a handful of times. CDR3 amino acids: CSASGNYEQYF. CDR3 bases: TGCAGCGCCAGCGGGAACTACGAGCAGTACTTC. The rearrangement joins TRBV29-1 to TRBJ2-7; 7 nucleotides match TRBD2. Germline V CDR1 and CDR2: SQVTM, ANQGSEA. This CDR3 comprises 11 residues. The ends lost 7 bases at V and 3 bases at J; junction bases unmatched: 3.

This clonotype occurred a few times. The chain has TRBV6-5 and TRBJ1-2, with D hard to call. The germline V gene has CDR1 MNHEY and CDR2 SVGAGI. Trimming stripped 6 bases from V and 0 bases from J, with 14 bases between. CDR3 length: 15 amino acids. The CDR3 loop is CASSPHQGANYGYTF. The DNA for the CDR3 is TGTGCCAGCAGCCCACACCAAGGCGCTAACTATGGCTACACCTTC.

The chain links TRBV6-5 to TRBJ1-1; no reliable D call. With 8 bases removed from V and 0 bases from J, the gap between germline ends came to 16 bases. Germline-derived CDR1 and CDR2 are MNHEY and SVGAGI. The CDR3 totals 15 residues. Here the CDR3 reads CASLPRGLMNTEAFF. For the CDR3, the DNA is TGTGCCAGCCTTCCTCGAGGTTTAATGAACACTGAAGCTTTCTTT.

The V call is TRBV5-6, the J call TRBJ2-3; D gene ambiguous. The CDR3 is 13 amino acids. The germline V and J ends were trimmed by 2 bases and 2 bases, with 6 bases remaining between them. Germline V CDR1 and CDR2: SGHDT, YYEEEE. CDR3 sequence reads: CASSFGPTDTQYF. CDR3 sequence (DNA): TGTGCCAGCAGCTTCGGCCCCACAGATACGCAGTATTTT.

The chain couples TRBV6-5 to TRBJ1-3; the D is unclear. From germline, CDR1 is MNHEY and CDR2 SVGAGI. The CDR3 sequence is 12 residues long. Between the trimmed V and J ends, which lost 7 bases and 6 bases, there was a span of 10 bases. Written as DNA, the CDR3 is TGTGCCAGCAAGGCAGTTGAAAACACCATATATTTT. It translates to CASKAVENTIYF.

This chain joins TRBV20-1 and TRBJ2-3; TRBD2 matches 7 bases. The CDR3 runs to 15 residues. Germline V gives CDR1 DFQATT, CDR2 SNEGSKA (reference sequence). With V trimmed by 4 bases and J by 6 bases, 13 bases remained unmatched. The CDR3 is CSATTPGRAIDTQYF. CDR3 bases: TGCAGTGCTACGACCCCGGGGAGGGCGATCGATACGCAGTATTTT.

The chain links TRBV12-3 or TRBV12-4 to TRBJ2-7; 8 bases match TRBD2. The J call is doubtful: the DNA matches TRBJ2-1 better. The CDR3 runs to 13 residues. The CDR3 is CASCAGGVYEQFF. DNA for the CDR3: TGTGCCAGCTGCGCGGGGGGAGTCTATGAGCAGTTCTTC.

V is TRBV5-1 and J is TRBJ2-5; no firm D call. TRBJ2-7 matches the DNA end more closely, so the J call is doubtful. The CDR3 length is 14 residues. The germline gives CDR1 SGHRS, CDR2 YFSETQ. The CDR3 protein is CASSLGPLDYEQYF. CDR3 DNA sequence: TGCGCCAGCAGCTTGGGGCCTTTGGACTACGAGCAGTACTTC.

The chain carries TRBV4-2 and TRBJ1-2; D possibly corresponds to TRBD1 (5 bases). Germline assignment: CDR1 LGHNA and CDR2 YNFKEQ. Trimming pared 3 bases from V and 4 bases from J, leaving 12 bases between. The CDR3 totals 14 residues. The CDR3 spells CASSQATGTYGYTF. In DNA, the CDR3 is TGTGCCAGCAGCCAGGCAACAGGAACCTATGGCTACACCTTC.

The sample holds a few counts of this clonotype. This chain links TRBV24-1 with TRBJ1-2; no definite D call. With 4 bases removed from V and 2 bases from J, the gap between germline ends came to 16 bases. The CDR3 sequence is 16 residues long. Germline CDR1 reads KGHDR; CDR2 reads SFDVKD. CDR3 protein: CATSDSREDLNYGYTF. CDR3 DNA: TGTGCCACCAGTGACTCCCGAGAGGACCTCAACTATGGCTACACCTTC.

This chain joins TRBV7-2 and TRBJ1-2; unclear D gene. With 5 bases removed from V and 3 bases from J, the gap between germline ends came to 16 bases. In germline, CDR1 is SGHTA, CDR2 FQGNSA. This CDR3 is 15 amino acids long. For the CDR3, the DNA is TGTGCCAGCAGCCCCGATGGGCGGGCGGACTATGGCTACACCTTC. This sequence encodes CASSPDGRADYGYTF.

CDR3 bases: TGCAGTGCGATTGGACTAGCGGGAGTAGGAGATACGCAGTATTTT. The encoded protein is CSAIGLAGVGDTQYF. The V and J genes are TRBV20-1 and TRBJ2-3; 13 positions match TRBD2. The V and J ends lost 6 bases and 5 bases, in that order; junction bases with no gene match: 8. From germline, CDR1 is DFQATT and CDR2 SNEGSKA (reference sequence). The CDR3 contains 15 residues.

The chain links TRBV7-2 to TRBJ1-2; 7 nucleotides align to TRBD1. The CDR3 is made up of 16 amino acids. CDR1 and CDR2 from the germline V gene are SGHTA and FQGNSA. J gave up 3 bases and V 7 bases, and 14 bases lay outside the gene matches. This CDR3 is CASNRSAGTVDYGYTF. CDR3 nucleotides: TGTGCCAGCAATAGAAGCGCCGGGACAGTCGACTATGGCTACACCTTC.

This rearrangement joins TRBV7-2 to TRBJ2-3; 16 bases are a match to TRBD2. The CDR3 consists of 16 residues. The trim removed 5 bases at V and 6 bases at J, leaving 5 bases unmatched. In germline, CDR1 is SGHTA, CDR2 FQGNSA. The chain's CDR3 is CASSRGLAGGIDTQYF. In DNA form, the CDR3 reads TGTGCCAGCAGCCGGGGACTAGCGGGAGGGATCGATACGCAGTATTTT.

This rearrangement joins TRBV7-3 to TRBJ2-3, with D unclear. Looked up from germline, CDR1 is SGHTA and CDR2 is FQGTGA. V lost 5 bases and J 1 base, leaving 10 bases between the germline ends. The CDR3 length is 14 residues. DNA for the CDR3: TGTGCCAGCAGCCCTTGGGCCGGCACAGATACGCAGTATTTT. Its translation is CASSPWAGTDTQYF.

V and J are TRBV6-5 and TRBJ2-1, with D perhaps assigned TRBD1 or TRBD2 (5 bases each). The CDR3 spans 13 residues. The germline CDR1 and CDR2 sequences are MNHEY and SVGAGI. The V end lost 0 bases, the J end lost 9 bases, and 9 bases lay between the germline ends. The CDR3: CASSYSRGGEQFF. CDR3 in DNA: TGTGCCAGCAGTTACTCGAGGGGCGGTGAGCAGTTCTTC.